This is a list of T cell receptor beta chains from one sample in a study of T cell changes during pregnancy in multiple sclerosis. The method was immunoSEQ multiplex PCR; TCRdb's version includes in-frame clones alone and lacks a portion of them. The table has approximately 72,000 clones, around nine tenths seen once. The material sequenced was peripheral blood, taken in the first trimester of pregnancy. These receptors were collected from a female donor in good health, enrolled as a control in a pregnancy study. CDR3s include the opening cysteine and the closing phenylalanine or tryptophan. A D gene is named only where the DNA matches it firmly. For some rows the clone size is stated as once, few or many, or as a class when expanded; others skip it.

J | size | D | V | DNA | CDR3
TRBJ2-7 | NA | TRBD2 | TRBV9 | TGTGCCAGCAGCACGGGACTAGGGGGCTACGAGCAGTACTTC | CASSTGLGGYEQYF
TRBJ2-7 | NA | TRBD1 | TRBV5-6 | TGTGCCAGCACCCTAAGTCCGACAGGGTGGCCCTACGAGCAGTACTTC | CASTLSPTGWPYEQYF
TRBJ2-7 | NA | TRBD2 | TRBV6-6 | TGTGCCAGCAGTTACGGAGCGGGATACGAGCAGTACTTC | CASSYGAGYEQYF
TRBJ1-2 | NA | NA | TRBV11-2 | TGTGCCAGCAGCCAGGACAGTAACTATGGCTACACCTTC | CASSQDSNYGYTF
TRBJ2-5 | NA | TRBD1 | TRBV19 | TGTGCCAGTAGCCCTACAGGGGTTGGAGGGACCCAGTACTTC | CASSPTGVGGTQYF
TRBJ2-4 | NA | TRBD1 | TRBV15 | TGTGCCACCAGCACCCATCAGGGGGAAAACATTCAGTACTTC | CATSTHQGENIQYF
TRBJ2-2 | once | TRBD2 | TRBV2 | TGTGCCAGCAGTCTACTAGCGGGATTGGGCCCGAACACCGGGGAGCTGTTTTTT | CASSLLAGLGPNTGELFF
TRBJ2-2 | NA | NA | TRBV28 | TGTGCCAGCAGTTTCATAGCGGGACAGACCGGGGAGCTGTTTTTT | CASSFIAGQTGELFF
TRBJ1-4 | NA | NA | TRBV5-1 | TGCGCCAGCAGCGTAGGGACTGCTGATAATGAAAAACTGTTTTTT | CASSVGTADNEKLFF
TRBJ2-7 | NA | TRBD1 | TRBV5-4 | TGTGCCAGCAGCTTCGGCGGACAGGACTACGAGCAGTACTTC | CASSFGGQDYEQYF
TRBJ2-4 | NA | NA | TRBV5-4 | TGTGCCAGCAGCTCCGGAAGTAGCTTAGCCAAAAACATTCAGTACTTC | CASSSGSSLAKNIQYF
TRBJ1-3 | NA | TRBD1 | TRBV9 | TGTGCCAGCAGCGTTTGGGACAGGGGGCGAGGAAACACCATATATTTT | CASSVWDRGRGNTIYF
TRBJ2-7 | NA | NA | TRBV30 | TGTGCCTGGAGTGTATTAGCCCAGCTTGCCGAGCAGTACTTC | CAWSVLAQLAEQYF
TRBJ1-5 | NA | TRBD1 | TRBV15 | TGTGCCACCAGCAGAGAAGGGACAGGGGGCGAGGTGGGCAATCAGCCCCAGCATTTT | CATSREGTGGEVGNQPQHF
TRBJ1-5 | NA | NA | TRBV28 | TGTGCCAGCAGTTCTTTCATATACGGTAACAATCAGCCCCAGCATTTT | CASSSFIYGNNQPQHF
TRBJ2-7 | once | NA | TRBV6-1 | TGTGCCAGCAGTCAGCGGATCGAGGGTTCCTACGAGCAGTACTTC | CASSQRIEGSYEQYF
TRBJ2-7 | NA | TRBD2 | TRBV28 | TGTGCCAGCAGTTTATGGACTAGCGGGTTGTACGAGCAGTACTTC | CASSLWTSGLYEQYF
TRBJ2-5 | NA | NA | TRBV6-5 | TGTGCCAGCAGTCCCTTTCGCGTTGGAGAGACCCAGTACTTC | CASSPFRVGETQYF
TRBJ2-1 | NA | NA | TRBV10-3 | TGTGCCATCAGTGAGTCCACGGGGTATGAGCAGTTCTTC | CAISESTGYEQFF
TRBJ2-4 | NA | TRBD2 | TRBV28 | TGTGCCAGCAGCCCACGGGAGGGACTAGCCAAAAACATTCAGTACTTC | CASSPREGLAKNIQYF
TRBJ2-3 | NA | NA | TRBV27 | TGTGCCAGCAGTTTAGGGGCTGAGGGTGGTAGCGGAGATACGCAGTATTTT | CASSLGAEGGSGDTQYF
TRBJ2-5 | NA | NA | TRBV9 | TGTGCCAGCAGCGCGGTCTCCTCCAGGGGAGAGACCCAGTACTTC | CASSAVSSRGETQYF
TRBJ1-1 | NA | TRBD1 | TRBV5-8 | TGTGCCAGCAGCATCAATTCCGGGACAGGGTTGACTGAAGCTTTCTTT | CASSINSGTGLTEAFF
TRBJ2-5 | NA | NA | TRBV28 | TGTGCCACTTCCCCACCCCGGGAGACCCAGTACTTC | CATSPPRETQYF
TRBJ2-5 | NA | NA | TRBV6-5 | TGTGCCAGCAGCCTACAGGGTTTGGGGGAGCAGTACTTC | CASSLQGLGEQYF
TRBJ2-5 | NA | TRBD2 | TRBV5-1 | TGCGCCAGCAGCTTGCTAGCGGGAGAAGAGACCCAGTACTTC | CASSLLAGEETQYF
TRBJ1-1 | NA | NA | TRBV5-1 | TGCGCCAGCACCCCTGGAGGGAACACTGAAGCTTTCTTT | CASTPGGNTEAFF
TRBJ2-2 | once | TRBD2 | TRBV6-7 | TGTGCCAGCAGTTACTGGGACGAGGGACTAGCAGGAAACACCGGGGAGCTGTTTTTT | CASSYWDEGLAGNTGELFF
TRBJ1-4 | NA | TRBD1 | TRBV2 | TGTGCCAGCAGTGAAGGGGGGACAGGGAACGAAAAACTGTTTTTT | CASSEGGTGNEKLFF
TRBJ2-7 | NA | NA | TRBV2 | TGTGCCAGCAGAGAAGGACAGAACCCTTCCTACGAGCAGTACTTC | CASREGQNPSYEQYF
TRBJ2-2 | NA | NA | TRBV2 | TGTGCCAGCAGTGATCAGACTCCCCCCTCCGGGGAGCTGTTTTTT | CASSDQTPPSGELFF
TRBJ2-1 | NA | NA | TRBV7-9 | TGTGCCAGCAGCTCTCTAGCGTTGCGTGGGAATGAGCAGTTCTTC | CASSSLALRGNEQFF
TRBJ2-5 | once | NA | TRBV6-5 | TGTGCCAGCAGTCGGGATCAAGAGACCCAGTACTTC | CASSRDQETQYF
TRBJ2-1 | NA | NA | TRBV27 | TGTGCCAGCAGTTTACTCGGAGGTCACAATGAGCAGTTCTTC | CASSLLGGHNEQFF
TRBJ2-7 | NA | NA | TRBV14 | TGTGCCAGCAGCCAAGACGGACTCTACGAGCAGTACTTC | CASSQDGLYEQYF
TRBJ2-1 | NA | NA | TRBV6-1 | TGTGCCAGCAGCAGGGGCGGGAGAGGCTACAATGAGCAGTTCTTC | CASSRGGRGYNEQFF
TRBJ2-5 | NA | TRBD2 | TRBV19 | TGTGCCAGTAGTATAGGGGGGACTAGCGGGAGAGAGACCCAGTACTTC | CASSIGGTSGRETQYF
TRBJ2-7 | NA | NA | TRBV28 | TGTGCCAGCCCTTGGGGGGACAGCCCTTACGAGCAGTACTTC | CASPWGDSPYEQYF
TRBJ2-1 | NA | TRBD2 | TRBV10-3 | TGTGCCTCCCGTGGCGGGGGCGAGCGGGAGCGAAGGAATGAGCAGTTCTTC | CASRGGGERERRNEQFF
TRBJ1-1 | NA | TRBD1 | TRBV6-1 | TGTGCCAGCAGTGAAGGGAGGGCAGGGGGCCTGGACACTGAAGCTTTCTTT | CASSEGRAGGLDTEAFF
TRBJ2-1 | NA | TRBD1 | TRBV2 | TGTGCCAGCAGTGATGGGGGTTTAGGGACCCAGGGGGAAAATGAGCAGTTCTTC | CASSDGGLGTQGENEQFF
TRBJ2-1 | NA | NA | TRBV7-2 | TGTGCCAGCAGCTTAGCTAGCGGCAATGAGCAGTTCTTC | CASSLASGNEQFF
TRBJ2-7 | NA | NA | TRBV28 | TGTGCCAGCAGTTTCGGATCGGGGTACGAGCAGTACTTC | CASSFGSGYEQYF
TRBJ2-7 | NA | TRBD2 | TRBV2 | TGTGCCAGCAGTGATCGGGAGGGCCCGTACGAGCAGTACTTC | CASSDREGPYEQYF
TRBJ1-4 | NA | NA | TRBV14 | TGTGCCAGCAGCCCAGGATTGAGGGATGAAAAACTGTTTTTT | CASSPGLRDEKLFF
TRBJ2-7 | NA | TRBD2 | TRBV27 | TGTGCCAGCAGTCCCGCGGGAGGCACCTACGAGCAGTACTTC | CASSPAGGTYEQYF